This is a list of T cell receptor beta chains from one sample in a study of shared clonotypes between healthy human individuals. Measured with immunoSEQ multiplex PCR; TCRdb has only the in-frame clones, and not every one. The sample has over 2 million clones, 85% to 95% seen once. Material for sequencing was naive CD4+ T cells sorted from blood. These receptors all stem from a man aged 18 to 30 in good health. CDR3s include the opening cysteine and the closing phenylalanine or tryptophan. The D gene is left open where the match is weak. Size values are once, few and many counts, or a class for expanded clones, and some rows have none.

j_call | v_call | clone_size | d_call | cdr3_aa | cdr3_nt
TRBJ2-1 | TRBV9 | . | . | CASSITPGAHEQFF | TGTGCCAGCAGCATTACGCCAGGGGCACATGAGCAGTTCTTC
TRBJ2-3 | TRBV7-2 | . | . | CASSFQTGLGTDTQYF | TGTGCCAGCAGCTTCCAAACAGGGCTTGGGACAGATACGCAGTATTTT
TRBJ2-7 | TRBV10-3 | . | . | CAISEGTTYEQYF | TGTGCCATCAGTGAGGGGACCACCTACGAGCAGTACTTC
TRBJ2-5 | TRBV5-8 | . | . | CASAFAEETQYF | TGTGCCAGCGCTTTTGCAGAGGAGACCCAGTACTTC
TRBJ2-1 | TRBV5-4 | once | TRBD1 | CASSEGGLGYNEQFF | TGTGCCAGCAGCGAAGGGGGCCTCGGCTACAATGAGCAGTTCTTC
TRBJ1-2 | TRBV7-9 | . | TRBD1 | CASSSTGVGYTF | TGTGCCAGCAGCTCGACAGGGGTCGGCTACACCTTC
TRBJ1-2 | TRBV29-1 | . | TRBD1 | CSVAPGTGYGYTF | TGCAGCGTTGCCCCCGGGACAGGCTATGGCTACACCTTC
TRBJ2-7 | TRBV10-3 | . | . | CASLGETYEQYF | TGTGCCAGTTTAGGTGAGACCTACGAGCAGTACTTC
TRBJ1-1 | TRBV18 | . | . | CASSPGGALNTEAFF | TGTGCCAGCTCACCAGGCGGGGCCCTAAACACTGAAGCTTTCTTT
TRBJ2-3 | TRBV4-1 | . | TRBD1 | CASSAGTGVGDTQYF | TGCGCCAGCAGTGCCGGGACAGGGGTGGGAGATACGCAGTATTTT
TRBJ1-6 | TRBV10-3 | once | TRBD1 | CATGQGYNSPLHF | TGTGCCACTGGACAGGGCTATAATTCACCCCTCCACTTT
TRBJ1-2 | TRBV5-1 | . | . | CASSRALNYGYTF | TGCGCCAGCAGCCGGGCTCTTAACTATGGCTACACCTTC
TRBJ2-1 | TRBV30 | . | TRBD1 | CAWAGTGVAEQFF | TGTGCCTGGGCCGGGACAGGGGTGGCTGAGCAGTTCTTC
TRBJ2-2 | TRBV6-4 | . | TRBD2 | CASRERGLSNTGELFF | TGTGCCAGCAGGGAGCGGGGACTATCGAACACCGGGGAGCTGTTTTTT
TRBJ1-5 | TRBV6-1 | . | . | CASSEALKGRAIQPQHF | TGTGCCAGCAGTGAAGCCCTTAAGGGGAGGGCAATTCAGCCCCAGCATTTT
TRBJ1-1 | TRBV11-3 | . | . | CASSLRGSTEAFF | TGTGCCAGCAGCTTACGGGGAAGCACTGAAGCTTTCTTT
TRBJ1-2 | TRBV19 | . | . | CASSSEVPGYTF | TGTGCCAGTAGTAGCGAGGTTCCTGGCTACACCTTC
TRBJ2-1 | TRBV5-1 | . | TRBD2 | CASRSGLAGGAEQFF | TGCGCCAGCAGATCCGGACTAGCGGGAGGTGCTGAGCAGTTCTTC
TRBJ1-1 | TRBV19 | . | . | CASSPTGGRVSTEAFF | TGTGCCAGTAGTCCCACCGGGGGGCGAGTGAGCACTGAAGCTTTCTTT
TRBJ1-5 | TRBV21-1 | . | . | CASSKKGQGCQPQHF | TGTGCCAGCAGCAAAAAGGGACAGGGATGTCAGCCCCAGCATTTT
TRBJ1-1 | TRBV19 | . | . | CASSISPENTEAFF | TGTGCCAGTAGTATAAGCCCCGAGAACACTGAAGCTTTCTTT
TRBJ1-1 | TRBV10-3 | once | TRBD1 | CAITRGAEAFF | TGTGCCATCACCAGGGGGGCTGAAGCTTTCTTT
TRBJ2-7 | TRBV19 | . | TRBD2 | CASSGPGTNAREQYF | TGTGCCAGTAGTGGGCCCGGGACTAACGCTCGCGAGCAGTACTTC
TRBJ2-2 | TRBV6-5 | . | TRBD2 | CASSWTSGATGELFF | TGTGCCAGCAGTTGGACTAGCGGGGCCACCGGGGAGCTGTTTTTT
TRBJ2-2 | TRBV29-1 | . | . | CSVGPRTGELFF | TGCAGCGTTGGTCCCCGCACCGGGGAGCTGTTTTTT
TRBJ1-2 | TRBV9 | . | . | CASSRGVLVEPTNSGLGGYTF | TGTGCCAGCAGCAGGGGGGTACTCGTCGAACCGACCAATTCGGGTTTGGGCGGCTACACCTTC
TRBJ2-3 | TRBV28 | . | . | CASSSGPTDTQYF | TGTGCCAGCAGTTCCGGACCCACAGATACGCAGTATTTT
TRBJ1-6 | TRBV5-1 | . | TRBD1 | CASRGSTGNNSPLHF | TGCGCCAGCAGGGGTTCGACAGGGAATAATTCACCCCTCCACTTT
TRBJ2-5 | TRBV2 | . | . | CASRQGQETQYF | TGTGCCAGCAGGCAGGGTCAAGAGACCCAGTACTTC
TRBJ2-3 | TRBV28 | . | TRBD2 | CASSLLRVYSGGLSTDTQYF | TGTGCCAGCAGTTTATTACGCGTTTATAGCGGGGGCCTTAGCACAGATACGCAGTATTTT
TRBJ2-5 | TRBV7-8 | . | . | CASSFGRERETQYF | TGTGCCAGCAGCTTCGGACGGGAAAGGGAGACCCAGTACTTC
TRBJ2-2 | TRBV5-1 | . | TRBD2 | CASRGLAGTGELFF | TGCGCCAGCAGAGGACTAGCGGGGACCGGGGAGCTGTTTTTT
TRBJ1-2 | TRBV19 | . | . | CATPDSSGGDYGYTF | TGTGCCACCCCAGACAGTTCAGGAGGCGACTATGGCTACACCTTC
TRBJ2-5 | TRBV30 | . | . | CAWSVPPVQETQYF | TGTGCCTGGAGTGTACCGCCAGTCCAAGAGACCCAGTACTTC
TRBJ2-7 | TRBV9 | . | TRBD2 | CASSQSYLAGRYEQYF | TGTGCCAGCAGCCAATCATACTTAGCGGGGAGGTACGAGCAGTACTTC
TRBJ1-3 | TRBV2 | . | . | CASSVGDSLNTIYF | TGTGCCAGCAGTGTTGGGGACTCCTTAAACACCATATATTTT
TRBJ2-1 | TRBV28 | . | TRBD2 | CASSLPSGGANEQFF | TGTGCCAGCAGCCTCCCCAGCGGGGGGGCGAATGAGCAGTTCTTC
TRBJ1-4 | TRBV25-1 | . | . | CASSEYNWDNEKLFF | TGTGCCAGCAGTGAATATAACTGGGATAATGAAAAACTGTTTTTT
TRBJ2-2 | TRBV2 | . | . | CASSEVPANTGELFF | TGTGCCAGCAGTGAGGTCCCGGCCAACACCGGGGAGCTGTTTTTT
TRBJ2-1 | TRBV10-2 | . | TRBD2 | CASSGGGFGDEQFF | TGCGCCAGCAGTGGGGGGGGTTTTGGGGATGAGCAGTTCTTC
TRBJ1-6 | TRBV4-1 | once | . | CASSQDLQTVSYNSPLHF | TGCGCCAGCAGCCAAGATCTACAGACCGTCTCCTATAATTCACCCCTCCACTTT
TRBJ2-3 | TRBV30 | few | . | CAWSPMGGDTQYF | TGTGCCTGGAGCCCAATGGGGGGAGATACGCAGTATTTT
TRBJ2-1 | TRBV7-7 | . | . | CASSLVGGTYNEQFF | TGTGCTAGCAGCTTAGTCGGCGGCACCTACAATGAGCAGTTCTTC
TRBJ2-7 | TRBV30 | . | TRBD2 | CAWSRLAGSYEQYF | TGTGCCTGGAGTCGACTAGCGGGGTCCTACGAGCAGTACTTC
TRBJ1-5 | TRBV19 | . | . | CASSPRRDSNQPQHF | TGTGCCAGTAGCCCCCGACGGGACAGCAATCAGCCCCAGCATTTT
TRBJ2-1 | TRBV4-1 | . | TRBD1 | CASSQLGTAYNEQFF | TGCGCCAGCAGCCAGCTAGGGACAGCCTACAATGAGCAGTTCTTC
TRBJ2-5 | TRBV5-4 | few | . | CASSQDWRREQYF | TGTGCCAGCAGCCAGGACTGGAGGAGGGAGCAGTACTTC
TRBJ2-2 | TRBV5-1 | . | . | CASSLEVSGPNTGELFF | TGCGCCAGCAGCTTGGAAGTTAGCGGACCAAACACCGGGGAGCTGTTTTTT
TRBJ2-2 | TRBV28 | once | . | CASSRAGLETGELFF | TGTGCCAGCAGTAGAGCTGGGCTGGAGACCGGGGAGCTGTTTTTT
TRBJ1-1 | TRBV6-6 | . | . | CASSYSATDTEAFF | TGTGCCAGCAGTTACTCGGCTACGGACACTGAAGCTTTCTTT
TRBJ2-7 | TRBV7-9 | . | TRBD1 | CASSPGQGFYEQYF | TGTGCCAGCAGCCCGGGACAGGGCTTTTACGAGCAGTACTTC
TRBJ1-2 | TRBV7-9 | . | . | CASSLGGGGYTF | TGTGCCAGCAGCTTAGGGGGTGGAGGCTACACCTTC
TRBJ1-2 | TRBV7-9 | . | . | CASSFRQSGYTF | TGTGCCAGCAGCTTCCGGCAGAGCGGCTACACCTTC
TRBJ1-2 | TRBV5-1 | . | . | CASSLEPEIYGYTF | TGCGCCAGCAGCTTGGAGCCTGAGATCTATGGCTACACCTTC
TRBJ1-2 | TRBV2 | . | . | CASSEGQFQGYTF | TGTGCCAGCAGTGAAGGCCAGTTCCAGGGCTACACCTTC